The T cell receptor (beta chain) described here comes from a study of early T cells in non-severe SARS-CoV-2 infection (dated by TCRdb to the early 2020s). About the investigation overall: Bulk RNA from unsorted whole blood was used for TCR sequencing, so alpha and beta chains could not be paired. Points the paper makes about the study in general: Matching against VDJdb was skewed toward anti-spike CD8 responses, likely underestimated virus-specific expansions, and missed private and CD4 specificities.

The library came from 5' RACE. Instrument on record: NextSeq 500. In the TCR library protocol, unique molecular identifiers were attached to individual cDNA molecules to correct for PCR bias and sequencing error. Both TCR alpha and beta chains were sequenced, and tight co-correlation was observed between alpha and beta sequence abundances in each sample. The source study handled its data this way. Decombinator V4 was used to annotate TCR sequences for V gene, J gene and CDR3. Expanded TCRs were defined as changing significantly between any two time points under a Poisson model with p below 0.0001. TCR abundances were normalised to the total number of TCRs sequenced in each sample and reported as counts per million. MAIT TCRs were defined by TRAV1-2 paired with TRAJ12, TRAJ20 or TRAJ33, and iNKT TCRs by TRAV10 paired with TRAJ18. VDJdb, accessed on 1 November 2021, was searched for TCRs annotated for CMV, EBV and SARS-CoV-2, and TCRs annotated for more than one antigen were excluded. TCRdb cleaned the public reads at Q25 with fastp, built clones with MiXCR and kept in-frame beta chains. Each record represents a unique CDR3 protein, reported with the most common genes and DNA among its rows. What appears here as the V and J calls and clone size reflects TCRdb's work, not the paper's. Counted in this sample were approximately 50,000 distinct CDR3 sequences; roughly 8.2% of them appeared once. Around 4.4% of the sample lies in the top ten.

The study was a case-control design nested within a healthcare worker cohort in London, UK, with weekly nasopharyngeal swab PCR tests and blood sampling. Healthcare workers were enrolled in the week of the UK lockdown, from 23 to 31 March 2020, and were followed every week for up to roughly 15 weeks. In the case of this clonotype: Its antigen is currently not known. Base qualities are not at hand, and no much larger clone is one base apart.

Cut back by 0 bases and 5 bases, the V and J ends lie 10 bases apart. The CDR3 spans 14 residues, from the cysteine through the phenylalanine. Only CDR3 DNA remains: 42 bases, in frame from the first base. According to the germline V gene (reference sequence), CDR1 reads MNHEY and CDR2 reads SMNVEV. Sequencing was performed on whole blood. The receptor was isolated from an adult who was a healthcare worker with PCR-confirmed SARS-CoV-2 infection or an uninfected control (not recorded which). Recombination joined TRBV27 with TRBJ1-1; the D gene cannot be named for sure. CDR3 region: CASSLSGGLTEAFF. Read as DNA, the sequence is TGTGCCAGCAGTTTATCGGGAGGGCTGACTGAAGCTTTCTTT.